The 9 T cell receptor beta chains given below trace back to one sample, sequenced in a study of OX40 agonist ivuxolimab in advanced cancers. Method: immunoSEQ multiplex PCR; TCRdb's copy keeps in-frame clones and lacks some. Seen here are 55,000 to 65,000 clones, approximately 81% observed once, and the top ten hold under 5%. Material: CD4+ or CD8+ T cells sorted from blood, obtained in a trial of the OX40 agonist ivuxolimab. The receptor set was obtained from an adult with an advanced solid tumor such as melanoma, head and neck, liver or kidney cancer.

This chain connects TRBV5-7 to TRBJ1-1, with unresolved D. TRBV5-7 carries the ORF label, with uncertain function. The CDR3 extends over 9 amino acids. Trimming left V 4 bases short and J 10 bases short, with 5 bases between. The DNA for the CDR3 is TGTGCCAGCAGCCGCGGAGCTTTCTTT. Encoded protein: CASSRGAFF.

The rearrangement uses TRBV18 and TRBJ1-3; D is undetermined. The CDR3 runs 14 residues. V shed 3 bases and J shed 4 bases, with 10 bases lying between them. Germline V gives CDR1 KGHSH, CDR2 LQKENI. CDR3 sequence reads: CASSPGVNGNTIYF. The CDR3 nucleotides read TGTGCCAGCTCACCGGGCGTGAACGGAAACACCATATATTTT.

This chain links TRBV7-2 with TRBJ2-3, with a tentative D call TRBD2 (6 bases). V shed 4 bases and J shed 3 bases, with 11 bases lying between them. The germline V gene has CDR1 SGHTA and CDR2 FQGNSA. The length of the CDR3 is 14 residues. CDR3 sequence: CASSSTGTTDTQYF. CDR3 nucleotide sequence: TGTGCCAGCAGCTCTACCGGGACTACAGATACGCAGTATTTT.

The chain is built from TRBV7-9 and TRBJ2-3; 8 positions match TRBD1. The ends lost 5 bases at V and 4 bases at J; junction bases unmatched: 8. Germline V gene data show CDR1 as SEHNR and CDR2 as FQNEAQ (reference sequence). The length of the CDR3 is 15 residues. CDR3 nucleotides: TGTGCCAGCAGCCTCTGGACAGGGTCCCCAGATACGCAGTATTTT. This codes for CASSLWTGSPDTQYF.

The chain uses TRBV18 and TRBJ2-1; tentatively, D is TRBD1 (5 bases). V was clipped by 4 bases and J by 4 bases, with 11 bases between them. This CDR3 comprises 14 residues. The V gene's germline CDR1 is KGHSH and CDR2 LQKENI. As DNA, the CDR3 is TGTGCCAGCTCACTATCGACAGAGTACAATGAGCAGTTCTTC. Protein product: CASSLSTEYNEQFF.

CDR3 nucleotide sequence: TGTGCCTGGAGCAGACTAGCCGCTTCCTACAATGAGCAGTTCTTC. This encodes CAWSRLAASYNEQFF. The rearrangement links TRBV30 to TRBJ2-1; TRBD2 aligns across 7 bases. Germline V lookup: CDR1 GTSNPN, CDR2 SVGIG (reference sequence). CDR3 size: 15 residues. The ends lost 3 bases at V and 1 base at J; junction bases unmatched: 6.

The chain couples TRBV27 to TRBJ2-1; D remains unclear. Germline V CDR1 and CDR2: MNHEY, SMNVEV (reference sequence). V was trimmed by 4 bases and J by 10 bases, leaving 11 bases between them. The CDR3 sequence is 12 residues long. The DNA for the CDR3 is TGTGCCAGCAGTTCCCCGCCCGGGGAGCAGTTCTTC. It is translated as CASSSPPGEQFF.

The chain links TRBV10-3 to TRBJ2-1; 9 nucleotides line up with TRBD2. The CDR3 contains 16 residues. The germline V gene has CDR1 ENHRY and CDR2 SYGVKD. V lost 3 bases and J lost 5; bases outside the gene matches: 8. CDR3 coding DNA: TGTGCCATCAGTGACGTGGGACTAGCTACCAACAATGAGCAGTTCTTC. Protein: CAISDVGLATNNEQFF.

This clone is medium-sized in the sample. The chain is built from TRBV4-1 and TRBJ2-7; D possibly matches TRBD1 or TRBD2 (5 bases each). The V end lost 0 bases, the J end lost 5 bases, and 20 bases lay between the germline ends. From germline, CDR1 is MGHRA and CDR2 YSYEKL. The CDR3 is 17 amino acids. Written as DNA, the CDR3 is TGCGCCAGCAGCCAAGATCGGGGACCTCCTGGTAGGAACGAGCAGTACTTC. This encodes CASSQDRGPPGRNEQYF.